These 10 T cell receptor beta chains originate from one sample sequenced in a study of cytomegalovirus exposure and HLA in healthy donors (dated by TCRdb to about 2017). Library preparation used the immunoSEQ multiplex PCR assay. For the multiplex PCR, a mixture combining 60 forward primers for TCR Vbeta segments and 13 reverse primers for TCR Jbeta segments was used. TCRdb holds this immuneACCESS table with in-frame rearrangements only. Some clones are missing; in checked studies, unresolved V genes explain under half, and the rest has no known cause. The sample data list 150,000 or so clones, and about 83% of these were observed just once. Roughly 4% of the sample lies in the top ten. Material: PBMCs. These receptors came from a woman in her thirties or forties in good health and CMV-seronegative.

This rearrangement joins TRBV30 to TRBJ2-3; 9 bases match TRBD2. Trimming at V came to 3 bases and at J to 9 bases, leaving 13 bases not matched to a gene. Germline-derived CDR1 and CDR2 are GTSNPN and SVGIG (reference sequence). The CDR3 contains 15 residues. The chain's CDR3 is CAWRRGLAWGETQYF. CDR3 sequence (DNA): TGTGCCTGGAGAAGAGGACTAGCGTGGGGGGAGACGCAGTATTTT.

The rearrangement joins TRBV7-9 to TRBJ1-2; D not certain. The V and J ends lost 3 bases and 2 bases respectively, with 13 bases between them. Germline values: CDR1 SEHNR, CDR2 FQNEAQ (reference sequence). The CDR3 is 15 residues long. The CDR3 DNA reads TGTGCCAGCAGCTTCGATCACGGGGTGAACTATGGCTACACCTTC. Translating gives CASSFDHGVNYGYTF.

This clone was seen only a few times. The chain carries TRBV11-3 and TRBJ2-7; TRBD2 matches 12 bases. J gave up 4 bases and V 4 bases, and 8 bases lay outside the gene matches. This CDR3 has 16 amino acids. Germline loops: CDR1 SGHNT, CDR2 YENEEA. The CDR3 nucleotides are TGTGCCAGCAGCTACCCGGGACTAGCGGGTTTATACGAGCAGTACTTC. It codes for CASSYPGLAGLYEQYF.

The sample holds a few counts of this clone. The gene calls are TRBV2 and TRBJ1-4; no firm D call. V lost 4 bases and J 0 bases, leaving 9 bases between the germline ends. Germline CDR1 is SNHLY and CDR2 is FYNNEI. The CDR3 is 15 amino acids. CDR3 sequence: CASSVQITTNEKLFF. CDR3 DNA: TGTGCCAGCAGTGTCCAGATTACAACTAATGAAAAACTGTTTTTT.

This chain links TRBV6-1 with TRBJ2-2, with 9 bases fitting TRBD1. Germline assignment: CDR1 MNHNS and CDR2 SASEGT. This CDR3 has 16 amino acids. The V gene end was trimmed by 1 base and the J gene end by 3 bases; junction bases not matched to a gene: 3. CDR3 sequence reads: CASSEGTGVDTGELFF. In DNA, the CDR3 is TGTGCCAGCAGTGAAGGGACAGGGGTGGACACCGGGGAGCTGTTTTTT.

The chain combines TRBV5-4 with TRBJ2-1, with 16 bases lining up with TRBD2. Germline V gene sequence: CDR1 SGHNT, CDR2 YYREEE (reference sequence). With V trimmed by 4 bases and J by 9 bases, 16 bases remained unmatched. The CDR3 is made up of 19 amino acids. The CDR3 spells CASSKLGTSGRAFAREQFF. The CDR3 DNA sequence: TGTGCCAGCAGCAAACTCGGGACTAGCGGGAGGGCCTTTGCGCGTGAGCAGTTCTTC.

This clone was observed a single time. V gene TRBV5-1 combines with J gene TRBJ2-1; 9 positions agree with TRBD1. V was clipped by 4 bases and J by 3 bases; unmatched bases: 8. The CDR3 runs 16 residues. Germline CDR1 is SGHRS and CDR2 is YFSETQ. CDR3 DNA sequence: TGCGCCAGCAGCCCTAGACCGGGACAGGGCTACAATGAGCAGTTCTTC. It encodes CASSPRPGQGYNEQFF.

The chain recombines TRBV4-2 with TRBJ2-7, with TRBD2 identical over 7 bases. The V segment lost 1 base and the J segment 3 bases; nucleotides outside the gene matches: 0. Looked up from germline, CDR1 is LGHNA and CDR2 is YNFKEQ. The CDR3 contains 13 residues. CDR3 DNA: TGTGCCAGCAGCCAAGGGGGGGGCTACGAGCAGTACTTC. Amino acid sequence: CASSQGGGYEQYF.

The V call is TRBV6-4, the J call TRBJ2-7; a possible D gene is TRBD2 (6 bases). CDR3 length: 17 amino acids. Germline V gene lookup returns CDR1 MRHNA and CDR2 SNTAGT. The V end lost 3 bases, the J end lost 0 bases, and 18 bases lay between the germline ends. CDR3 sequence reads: CASSELLAASHSYEQYF. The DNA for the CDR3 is TGTGCCAGCAGTGAATTATTAGCGGCATCCCACTCCTACGAGCAGTACTTC.

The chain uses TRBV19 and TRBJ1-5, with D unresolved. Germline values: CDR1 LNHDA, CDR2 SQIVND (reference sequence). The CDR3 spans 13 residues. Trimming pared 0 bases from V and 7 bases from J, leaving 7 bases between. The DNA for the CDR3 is TGTGCCAGTAGTATAGATCTAGACCAGCCCCAGCATTTT. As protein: CASSIDLDQPQHF.